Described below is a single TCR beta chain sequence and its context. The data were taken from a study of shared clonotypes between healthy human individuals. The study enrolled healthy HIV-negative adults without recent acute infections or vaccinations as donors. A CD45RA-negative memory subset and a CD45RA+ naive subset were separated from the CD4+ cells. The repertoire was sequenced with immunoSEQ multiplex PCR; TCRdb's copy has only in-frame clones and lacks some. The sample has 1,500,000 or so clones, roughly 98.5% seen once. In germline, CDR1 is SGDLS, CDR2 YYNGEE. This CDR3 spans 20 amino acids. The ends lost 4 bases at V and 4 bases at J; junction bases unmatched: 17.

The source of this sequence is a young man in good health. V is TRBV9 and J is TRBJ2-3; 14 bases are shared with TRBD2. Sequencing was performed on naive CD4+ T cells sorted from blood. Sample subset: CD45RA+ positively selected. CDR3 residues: CASSNHRIGLAGGAADTQYF. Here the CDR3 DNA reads TGTGCCAGCAGCAACCACAGAATAGGACTAGCGGGAGGAGCCGCAGATACGCAGTATTTT.